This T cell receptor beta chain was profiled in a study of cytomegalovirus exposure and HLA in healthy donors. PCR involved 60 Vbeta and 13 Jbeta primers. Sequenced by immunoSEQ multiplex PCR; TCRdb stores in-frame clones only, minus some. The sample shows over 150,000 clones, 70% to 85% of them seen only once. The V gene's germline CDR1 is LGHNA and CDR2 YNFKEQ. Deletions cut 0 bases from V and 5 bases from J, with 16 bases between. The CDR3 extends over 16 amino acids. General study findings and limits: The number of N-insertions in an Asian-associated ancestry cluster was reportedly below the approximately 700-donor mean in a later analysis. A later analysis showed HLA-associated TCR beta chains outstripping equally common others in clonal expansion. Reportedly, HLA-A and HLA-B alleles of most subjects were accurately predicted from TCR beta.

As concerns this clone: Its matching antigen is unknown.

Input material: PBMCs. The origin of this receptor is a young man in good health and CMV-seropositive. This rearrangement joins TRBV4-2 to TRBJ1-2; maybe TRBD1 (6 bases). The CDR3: CASSQDSVQGQYGYTF. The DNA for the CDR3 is TGTGCCAGCAGCCAAGATTCGGTCCAGGGGCAATATGGCTACACCTTC.